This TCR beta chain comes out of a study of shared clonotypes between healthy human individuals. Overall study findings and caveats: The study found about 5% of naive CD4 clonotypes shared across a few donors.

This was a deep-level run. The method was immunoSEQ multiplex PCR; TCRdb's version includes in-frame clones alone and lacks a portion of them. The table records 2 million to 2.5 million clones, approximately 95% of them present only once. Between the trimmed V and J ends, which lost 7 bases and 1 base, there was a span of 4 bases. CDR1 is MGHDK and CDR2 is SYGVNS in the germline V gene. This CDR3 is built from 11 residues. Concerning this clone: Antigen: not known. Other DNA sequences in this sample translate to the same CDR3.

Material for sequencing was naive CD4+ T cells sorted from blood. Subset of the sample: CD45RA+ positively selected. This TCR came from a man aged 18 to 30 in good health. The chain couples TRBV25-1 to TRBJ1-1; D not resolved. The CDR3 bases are TGTGCCAGCACCGGGAACACTGAAGCTTTCTTT. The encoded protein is CASTGNTEAFF. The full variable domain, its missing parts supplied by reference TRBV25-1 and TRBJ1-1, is EADIYQTPRYLVIGTGKKITLECSQTMGHDKMYWYQQDPGMELHLIHYSYGVNSTEKGDLSSESTVSRIRTEHFPLTLESARPSHTSQYLCASTGNTEAFFGQGTRLTVV.